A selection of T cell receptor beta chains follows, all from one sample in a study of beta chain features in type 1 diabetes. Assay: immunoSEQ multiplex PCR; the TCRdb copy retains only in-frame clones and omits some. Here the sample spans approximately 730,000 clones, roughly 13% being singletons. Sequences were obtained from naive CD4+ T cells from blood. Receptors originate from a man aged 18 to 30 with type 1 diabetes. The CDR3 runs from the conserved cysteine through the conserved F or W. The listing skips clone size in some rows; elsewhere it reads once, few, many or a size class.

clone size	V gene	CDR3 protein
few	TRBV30	CAWSAGTNEKLFF
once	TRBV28	CASSLLAGTDTQYF
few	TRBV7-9	CASSRGGAHYGYTF
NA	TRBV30	CAFPRDRGFGANVLTF
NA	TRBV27	CASSSRVGETQYF
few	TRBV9	CASSVGGGVNYGYTF
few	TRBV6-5	CASRKETQYF
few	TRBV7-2	CASNPGYTDTQYF
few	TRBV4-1	CASSQEGRNSPLHF
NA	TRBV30	CAWSVTATYEQYF
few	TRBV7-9	CASSPRDRAGTDTQYF
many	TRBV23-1	CASVGSGEETEAFF
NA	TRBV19	CASSIKGQGLYEQYF
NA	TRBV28	CASSFWDRGSNQPQHF
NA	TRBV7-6	CASSSQGLFLDTEAFF
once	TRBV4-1	CASSQDWLEQETQYF
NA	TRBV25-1	CASSGNLGGSEQFF
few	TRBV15	CATSPLGRDPYNEQFF
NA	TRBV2	CASHGPIAEAFF
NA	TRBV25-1	CASSESGQHRNTIYF
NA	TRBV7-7	CASSLGGTSREEQFF
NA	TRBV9	CASSTGQVTGELFF
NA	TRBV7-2	CASSLDPAFNNQPQHF
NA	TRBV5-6	CASSLVEGTEAFF
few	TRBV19	CASSAEGTGANVLTF
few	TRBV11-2	CASSDRGLQETQYF
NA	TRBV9	CASSASSGSHIQYF
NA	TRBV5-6	CASSLWDRGREAFF
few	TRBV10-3	CAIGDRGAGELFF
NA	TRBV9	CASSRSWGSGANVLTF
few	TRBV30	CAWIQGPGDTEAFF
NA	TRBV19	CASSIKVGSYEQYF
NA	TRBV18	CASTQGVKYSPLHF
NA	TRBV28	CASSPLDRDQGEKLFF
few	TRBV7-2	CASSWEGGGNQPQHF
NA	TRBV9	CASSVGVTGAETQYF
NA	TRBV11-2	CASSVRLAGNQETQYF
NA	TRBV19	CASSIESVDNNQPQHF
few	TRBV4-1	CASSPRTDNTGELFF
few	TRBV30	CAWSADMGGREDQYF
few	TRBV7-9	CASSSRGTNEKLFF
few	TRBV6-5	CASSYSGTGAGYEQYF